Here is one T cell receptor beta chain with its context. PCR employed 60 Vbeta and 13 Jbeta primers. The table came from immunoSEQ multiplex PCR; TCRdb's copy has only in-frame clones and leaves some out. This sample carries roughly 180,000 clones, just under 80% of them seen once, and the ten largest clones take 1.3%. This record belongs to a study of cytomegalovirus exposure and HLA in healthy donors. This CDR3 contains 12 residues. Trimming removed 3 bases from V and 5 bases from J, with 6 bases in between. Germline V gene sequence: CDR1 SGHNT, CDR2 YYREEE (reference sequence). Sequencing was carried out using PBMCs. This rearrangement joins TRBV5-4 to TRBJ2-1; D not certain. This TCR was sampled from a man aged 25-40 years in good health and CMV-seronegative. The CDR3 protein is CASSSPDNEQFF. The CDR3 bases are TGTGCCAGCAGCTCCCCCGACAATGAGCAGTTCTTC. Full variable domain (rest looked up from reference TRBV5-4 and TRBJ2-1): ETGVTQSPTHLIKTRGQQVTLRCSSQSGHNTVSWYQQALGQGPQFIFQYYREEENGRGNFPPRFSGLQFPNYSSELNVNALELDDSALYLCASSSPDNEQFFGPGTRLTVL.